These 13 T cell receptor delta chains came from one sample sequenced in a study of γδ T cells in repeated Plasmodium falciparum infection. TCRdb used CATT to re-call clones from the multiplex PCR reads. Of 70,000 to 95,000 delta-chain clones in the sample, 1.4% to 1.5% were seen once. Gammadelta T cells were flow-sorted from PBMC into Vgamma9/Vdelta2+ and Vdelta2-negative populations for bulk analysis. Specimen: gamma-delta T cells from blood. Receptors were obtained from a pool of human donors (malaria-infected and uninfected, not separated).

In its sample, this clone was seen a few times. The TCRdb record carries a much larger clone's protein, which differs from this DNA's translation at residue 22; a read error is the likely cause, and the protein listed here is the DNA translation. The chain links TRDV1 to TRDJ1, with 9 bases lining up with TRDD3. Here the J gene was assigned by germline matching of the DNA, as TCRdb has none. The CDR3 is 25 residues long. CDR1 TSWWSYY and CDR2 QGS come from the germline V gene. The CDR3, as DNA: TGTGCTCTTGGGGAACTCTATCCTACGTTTTACCCCCCGGGGGATACTCCAAAATACACCGATGAACTCATCTTT. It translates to CALGELYPTFYPPGDTPKYTDELIF.

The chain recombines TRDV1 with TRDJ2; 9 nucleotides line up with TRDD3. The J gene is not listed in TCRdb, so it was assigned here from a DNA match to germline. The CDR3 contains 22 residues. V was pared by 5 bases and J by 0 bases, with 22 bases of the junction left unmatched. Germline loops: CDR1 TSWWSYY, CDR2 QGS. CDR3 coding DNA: TGTGCTCTTGGGCCCCCTAGGGAATGGGCCAGGGGGATACTAGCTTTGACAGCACAACTCTTCTTT. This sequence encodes CALGPPREWARGILALTAQLFF.

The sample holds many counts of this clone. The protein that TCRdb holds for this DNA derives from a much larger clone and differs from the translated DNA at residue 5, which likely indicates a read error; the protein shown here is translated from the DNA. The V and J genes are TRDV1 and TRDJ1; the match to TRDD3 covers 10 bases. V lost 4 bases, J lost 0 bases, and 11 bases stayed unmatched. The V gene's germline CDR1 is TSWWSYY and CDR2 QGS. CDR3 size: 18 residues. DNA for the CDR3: TGTGCTCTTGGGGGACCTTCAGTACTGGGGGATTACACCGATAAACTCATCTTT. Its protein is CALGGPSVLGDYTDKLIF.

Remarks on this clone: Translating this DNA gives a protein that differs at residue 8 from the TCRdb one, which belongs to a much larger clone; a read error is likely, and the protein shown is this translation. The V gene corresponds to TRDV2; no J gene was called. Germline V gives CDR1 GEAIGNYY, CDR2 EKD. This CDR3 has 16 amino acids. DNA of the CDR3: TGTGCCTGTGACACCGGTTTGCCGGGGACCCCCCCGGATCTCATCTTT. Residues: CACDTGLPGTPPDLIF.

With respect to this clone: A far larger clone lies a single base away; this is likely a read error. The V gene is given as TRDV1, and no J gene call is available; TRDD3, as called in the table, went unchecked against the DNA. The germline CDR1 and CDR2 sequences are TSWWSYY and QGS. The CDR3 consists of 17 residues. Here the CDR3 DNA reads TGTGCTCTCGGAGAACGGCCTCCGGGGGATATAACCGATAAACTAATCTTT. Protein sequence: CALGERPPGDITDKLIF.

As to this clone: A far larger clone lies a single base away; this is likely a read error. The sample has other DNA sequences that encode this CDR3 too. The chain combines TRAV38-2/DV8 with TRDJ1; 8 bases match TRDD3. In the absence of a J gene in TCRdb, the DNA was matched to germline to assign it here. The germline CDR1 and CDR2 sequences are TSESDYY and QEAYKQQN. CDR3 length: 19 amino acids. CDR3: CAYRSQSFLSLWGYLGLIF. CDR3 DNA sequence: TGTGCCTATAGGAGCCAATCATTCCTATCTTTGTGGGGATACCTTGGACTCATCTTT.

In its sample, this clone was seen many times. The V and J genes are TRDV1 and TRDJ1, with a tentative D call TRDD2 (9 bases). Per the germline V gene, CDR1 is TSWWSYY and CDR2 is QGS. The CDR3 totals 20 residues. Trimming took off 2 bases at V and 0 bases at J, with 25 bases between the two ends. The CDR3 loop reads CALGEGLPTLLGAYTDKLIF. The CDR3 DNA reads TGTGCTCTTGGGGAAGGCCTTCCTACGTTACTGGGGGCGTACACCGATAAACTCATCTTT.

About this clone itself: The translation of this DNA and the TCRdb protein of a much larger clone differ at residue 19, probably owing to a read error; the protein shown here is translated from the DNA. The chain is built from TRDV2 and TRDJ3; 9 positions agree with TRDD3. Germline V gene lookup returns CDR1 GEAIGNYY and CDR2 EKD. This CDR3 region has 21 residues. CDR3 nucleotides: TGTGCCTGTGACACCGGGGGTACTGGGGGACGAAGCTCCTGGGACACCCGACAGGTGTTTTTC. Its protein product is CACDTGGTGGRSSWDTRQVFF.

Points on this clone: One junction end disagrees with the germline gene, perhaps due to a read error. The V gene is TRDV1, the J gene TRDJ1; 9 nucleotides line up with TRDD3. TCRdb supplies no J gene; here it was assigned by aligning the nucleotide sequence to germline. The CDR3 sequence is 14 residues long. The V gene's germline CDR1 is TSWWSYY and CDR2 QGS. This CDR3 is CSGNLLGIRHKLIF. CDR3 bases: TGCTCTGGGAACCTACTGGGGATACGACACAAACTCATCTTT.

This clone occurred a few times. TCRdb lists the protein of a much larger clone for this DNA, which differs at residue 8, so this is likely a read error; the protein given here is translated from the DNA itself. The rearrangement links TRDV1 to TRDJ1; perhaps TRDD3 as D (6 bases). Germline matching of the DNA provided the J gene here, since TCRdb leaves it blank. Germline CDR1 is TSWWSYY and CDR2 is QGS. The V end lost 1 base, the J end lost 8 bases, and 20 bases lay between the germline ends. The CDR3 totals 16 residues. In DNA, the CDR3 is TGTGCTCTTGGGGAACACAGGCGGCGGGGATCAGGGAAACTCATCTTT. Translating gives CALGEHRRRGSGKLIF.

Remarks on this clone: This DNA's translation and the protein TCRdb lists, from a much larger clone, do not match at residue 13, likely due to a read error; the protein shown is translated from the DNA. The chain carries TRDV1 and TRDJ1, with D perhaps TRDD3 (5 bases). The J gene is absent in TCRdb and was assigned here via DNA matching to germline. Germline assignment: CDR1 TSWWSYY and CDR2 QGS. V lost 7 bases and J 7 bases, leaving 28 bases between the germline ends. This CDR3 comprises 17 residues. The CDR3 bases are TGTGCTCTTGCCTCCGAAGGGGACCGACGATACACTGGTAAACTCATCTTT. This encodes CALASEGDRRYTGKLIF.

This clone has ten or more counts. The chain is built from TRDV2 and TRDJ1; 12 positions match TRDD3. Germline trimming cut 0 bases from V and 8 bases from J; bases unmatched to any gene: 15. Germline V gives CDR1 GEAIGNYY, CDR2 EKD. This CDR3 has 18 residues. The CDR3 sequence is CACDTLTGGYTTHGKLIF. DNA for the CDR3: TGTGCCTGTGACACCCTTACTGGGGGATACACAACCCACGGCAAACTCATCTTT.

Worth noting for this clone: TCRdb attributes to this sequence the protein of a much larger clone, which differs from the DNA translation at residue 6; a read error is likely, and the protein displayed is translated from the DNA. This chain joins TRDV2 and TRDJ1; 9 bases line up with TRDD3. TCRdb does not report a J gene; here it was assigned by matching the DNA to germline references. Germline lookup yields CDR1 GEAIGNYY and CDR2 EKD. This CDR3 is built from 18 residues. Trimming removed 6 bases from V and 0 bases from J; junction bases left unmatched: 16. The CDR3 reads CACRPSSTGGLYTDKLIF. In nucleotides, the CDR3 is TGTGCCTGTCGTCCTTCTTCGACTGGGGGACTTTACACCGATAAACTCATCTTT.